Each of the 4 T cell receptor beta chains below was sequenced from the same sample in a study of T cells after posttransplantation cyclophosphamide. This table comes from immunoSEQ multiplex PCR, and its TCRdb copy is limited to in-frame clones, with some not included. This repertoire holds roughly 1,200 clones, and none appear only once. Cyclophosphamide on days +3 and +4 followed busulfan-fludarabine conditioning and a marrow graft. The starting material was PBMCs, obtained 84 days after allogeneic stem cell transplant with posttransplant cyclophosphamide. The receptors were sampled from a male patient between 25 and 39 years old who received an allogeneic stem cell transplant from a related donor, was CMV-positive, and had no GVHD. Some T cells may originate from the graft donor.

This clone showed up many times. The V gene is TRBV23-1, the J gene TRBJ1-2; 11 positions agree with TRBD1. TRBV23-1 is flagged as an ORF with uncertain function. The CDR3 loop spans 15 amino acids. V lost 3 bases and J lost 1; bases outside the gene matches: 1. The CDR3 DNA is TGCGCCAGCAGTCAGGGGACAGGGGGTAACTATGGCTACACCTTC. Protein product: CASSQGTGGNYGYTF.

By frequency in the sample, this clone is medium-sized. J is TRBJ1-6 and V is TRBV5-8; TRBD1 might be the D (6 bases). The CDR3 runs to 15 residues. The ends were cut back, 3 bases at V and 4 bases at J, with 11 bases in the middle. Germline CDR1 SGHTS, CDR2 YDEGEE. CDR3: CASSWAQGYNSPLHF. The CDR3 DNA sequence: TGTGCCAGCAGCTGGGCGCAGGGGTATAATTCACCCCTCCACTTT.

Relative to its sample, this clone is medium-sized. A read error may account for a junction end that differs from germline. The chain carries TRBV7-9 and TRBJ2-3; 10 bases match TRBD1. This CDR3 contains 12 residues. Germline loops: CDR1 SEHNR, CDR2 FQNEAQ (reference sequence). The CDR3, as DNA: TGTGCCAGCAGCCGGGACAGGGGAACTGAAAATTTT. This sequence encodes CASSRDRGTENF.

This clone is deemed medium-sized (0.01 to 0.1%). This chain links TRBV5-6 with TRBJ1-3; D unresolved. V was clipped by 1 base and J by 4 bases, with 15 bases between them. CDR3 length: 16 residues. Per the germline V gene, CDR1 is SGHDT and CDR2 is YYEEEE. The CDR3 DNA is TGTGCCAGCAGCTTGTACCGGGTTTACTTCGGAAACACCATATATTTT. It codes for CASSLYRVYFGNTIYF. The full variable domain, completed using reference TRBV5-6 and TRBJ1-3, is DAGVTQSPTHLIKTRGQQVTLRCSPKSGHDTVSWYQQALGQGPQFIFQYYEEEERQRGNFPDRFSGHQFPNYSSELNVNALLLGDSALYLCASSLYRVYFGNTIYFGEGSWLTVV.